This entry describes one T cell receptor beta chain. The source of the sample is a study of T cell responses to AZD1222 COVID-19 vaccine. The germline V and J ends were trimmed by 0 bases and 8 bases, with 12 bases remaining between them. The CDR3 loop spans 15 amino acids. Per the germline V gene, CDR1 is SGHRS and CDR2 is YFSETQ. The assay was immunoSEQ multiplex PCR, and TCRdb's table has in-frame clones only and misses some. The sample consists of tens of thousands of clones, about 80% of them appearing once. This sample comprised peripheral blood, obtained 28 days after the second AZD1222 dose. The rearrangement links TRBV5-1 to TRBJ1-6, with D unresolved. This clonotype was obtained from an adult who received the AZD1222 COVID-19 vaccine. CDR3 sequence reads: CASSLGTDSYSPLHF. For the CDR3, the DNA is TGCGCCAGCAGCTTGGGCACAGATTCCTATTCACCCCTCCACTTT.